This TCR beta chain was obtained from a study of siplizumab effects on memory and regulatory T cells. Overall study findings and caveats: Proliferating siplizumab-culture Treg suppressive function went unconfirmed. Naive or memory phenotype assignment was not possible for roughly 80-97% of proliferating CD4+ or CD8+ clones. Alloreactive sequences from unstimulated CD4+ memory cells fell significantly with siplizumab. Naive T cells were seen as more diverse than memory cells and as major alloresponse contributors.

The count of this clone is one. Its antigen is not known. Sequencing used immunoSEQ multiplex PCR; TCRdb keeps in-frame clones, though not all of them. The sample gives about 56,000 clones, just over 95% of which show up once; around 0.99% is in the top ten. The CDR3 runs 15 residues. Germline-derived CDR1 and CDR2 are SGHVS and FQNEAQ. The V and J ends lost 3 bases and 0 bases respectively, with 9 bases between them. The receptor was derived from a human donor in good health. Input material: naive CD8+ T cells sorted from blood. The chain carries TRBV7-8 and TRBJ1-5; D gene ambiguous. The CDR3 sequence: CASSLGTYSNQPQHF. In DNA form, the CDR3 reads TGTGCCAGCAGCTTGGGCACTTATAGCAATCAGCCCCAGCATTTT.